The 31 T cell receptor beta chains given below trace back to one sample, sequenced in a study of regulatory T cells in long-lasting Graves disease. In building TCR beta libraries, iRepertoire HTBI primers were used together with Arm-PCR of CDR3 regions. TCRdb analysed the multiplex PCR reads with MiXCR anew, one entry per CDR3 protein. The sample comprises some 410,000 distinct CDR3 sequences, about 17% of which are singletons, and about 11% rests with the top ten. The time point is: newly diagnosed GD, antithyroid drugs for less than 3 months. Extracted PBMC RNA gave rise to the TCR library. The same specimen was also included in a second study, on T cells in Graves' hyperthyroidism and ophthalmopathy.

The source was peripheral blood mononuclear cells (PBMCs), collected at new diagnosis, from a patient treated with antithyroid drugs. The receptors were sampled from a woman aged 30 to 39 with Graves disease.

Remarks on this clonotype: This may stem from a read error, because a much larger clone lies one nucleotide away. The CDR3, as DNA: TGTGCCAGCAACGACAGATTGATATCTACACATGAGCAGTTCTTC. Translation: CASNDRLISTHEQFF. The V gene is TRBV6-1, the J gene TRBJ2-1; D is possibly TRBD1 (5 bases). The CDR3 consists of 15 residues. V lost 7 bases, J lost 8 bases, and 21 bases lay in between. Germline CDR1 is MNHNS and CDR2 is SASEGT.

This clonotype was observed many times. CDR3 residues: CASSLGTGVGEQYF. The CDR3 nucleotides are TGTGCCAGCAGTTTGGGGACAGGGGTTGGCGAGCAGTACTTC. This chain connects TRBV28 to TRBJ2-7, with 10 bases that match TRBD1. The CDR3 extends over 14 amino acids. Trimming at V came to 3 bases and at J to 6 bases, leaving 5 bases not matched to a gene. Germline V lookup: CDR1 MDHEN, CDR2 SYDVKM.

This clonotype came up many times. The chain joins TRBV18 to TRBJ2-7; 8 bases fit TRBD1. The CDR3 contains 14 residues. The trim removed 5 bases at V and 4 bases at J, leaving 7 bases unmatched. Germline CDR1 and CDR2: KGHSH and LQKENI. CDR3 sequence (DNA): TGTGCCAGCTCAACCCTCACAGGGGGTTACGAGCAGTACTTC. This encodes CASSTLTGGYEQYF.

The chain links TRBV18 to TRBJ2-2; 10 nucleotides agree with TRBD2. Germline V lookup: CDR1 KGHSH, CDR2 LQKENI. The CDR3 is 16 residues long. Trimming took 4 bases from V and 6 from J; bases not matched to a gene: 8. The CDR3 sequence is CASSLASGRESGELFF. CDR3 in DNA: TGTGCCAGCTCACTCGCTAGCGGGAGAGAATCCGGGGAGCTGTTTTTT.

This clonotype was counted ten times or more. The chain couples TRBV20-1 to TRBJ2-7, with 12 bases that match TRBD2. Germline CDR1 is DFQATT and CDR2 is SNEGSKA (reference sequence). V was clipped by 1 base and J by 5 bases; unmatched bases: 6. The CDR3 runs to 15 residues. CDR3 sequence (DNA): TGCAGTGCTAGAGCCGGGACTAGCGGGTACGACGAGCAGTACTTC. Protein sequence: CSARAGTSGYDEQYF.

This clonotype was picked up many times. In nucleotides, the CDR3 is TGTGCCAGCAGCTCTGGAGTTCAAATTTCAGATGAGCAGTTCTTC. Protein: CASSSGVQISDEQFF. This chain joins TRBV7-8 and TRBJ2-1; D is ambiguous. The germline V gene encodes CDR1 SGHVS and CDR2 FQNEAQ. V was trimmed by 4 bases and J by 8 bases, leaving 18 bases between them. The CDR3 covers 15 residues.

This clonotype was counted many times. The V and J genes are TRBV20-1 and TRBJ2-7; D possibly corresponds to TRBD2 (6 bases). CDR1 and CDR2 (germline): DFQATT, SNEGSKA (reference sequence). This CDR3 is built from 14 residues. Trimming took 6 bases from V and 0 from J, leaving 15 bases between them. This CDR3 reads CSALRGLSSYEQYF. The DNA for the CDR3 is TGCAGTGCCTTGCGGGGACTTAGCTCCTACGAGCAGTACTTC.

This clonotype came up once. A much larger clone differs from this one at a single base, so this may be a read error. In DNA form, the CDR3 reads TGTGCCAGCAGTCTCCCGTTTGGCAGGAGCCCCCACGAGCAGTACTTC. It yields the protein CASSLPFGRSPHEQYF. The chain uses TRBV12-3 or TRBV12-4 and TRBJ2-3; D is ambiguous. Near its end, the DNA agrees better with TRBJ2-7, so the J call may be wrong. The CDR3 is 16 amino acids.

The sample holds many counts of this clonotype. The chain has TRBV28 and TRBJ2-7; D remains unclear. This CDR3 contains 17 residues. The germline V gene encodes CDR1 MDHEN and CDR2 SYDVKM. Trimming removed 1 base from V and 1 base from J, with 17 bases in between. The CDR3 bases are TGTGCCAGCAGTTTATTTGATCTCCTCACCCCGTCCTACGAGCAGTACTTC. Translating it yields CASSLFDLLTPSYEQYF. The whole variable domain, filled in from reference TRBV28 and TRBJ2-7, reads DVKVTQSSRYLVKRTGEKVFLECVQDMDHENMFWYRQDPGLGLRLIYFSYDVKMKEKGDIPEGYSVSREKKERFSLILESASTNQTSMYLCASSLFDLLTPSYEQYFGPGTRLTVT.

CDR3 amino acids: CASSPRRTFSPTYEQYF. DNA of the CDR3: TGTGCCAGCAGCCCTAGGCGGACATTTTCCCCCACCTACGAGCAGTACTTC. The rearrangement joins TRBV6-1 to TRBJ2-7, with D perhaps matching TRBD1 (5 bases). The CDR3 spans 17 residues. Germline CDR1 MNHNS, CDR2 SASEGT. Trimming took 6 bases from V and 2 from J, leaving 23 bases between them.

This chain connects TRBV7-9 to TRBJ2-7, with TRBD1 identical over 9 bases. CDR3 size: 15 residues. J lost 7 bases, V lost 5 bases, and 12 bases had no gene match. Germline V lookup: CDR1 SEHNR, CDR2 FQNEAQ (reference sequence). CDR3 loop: CASSPSQGAYLEQYF. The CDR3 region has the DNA TGTGCCAGCAGCCCCTCACAGGGGGCCTACCTAGAGCAGTACTTC.

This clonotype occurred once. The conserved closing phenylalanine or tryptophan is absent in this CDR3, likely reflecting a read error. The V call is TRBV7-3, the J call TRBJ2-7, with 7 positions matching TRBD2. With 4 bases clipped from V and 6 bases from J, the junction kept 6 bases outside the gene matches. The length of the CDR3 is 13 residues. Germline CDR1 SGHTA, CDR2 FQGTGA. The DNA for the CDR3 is TGTGCCAGCAGCTCCCCCGGGGGGAGCGAGCAGTACCTC. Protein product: CASSSPGGSEQYL.

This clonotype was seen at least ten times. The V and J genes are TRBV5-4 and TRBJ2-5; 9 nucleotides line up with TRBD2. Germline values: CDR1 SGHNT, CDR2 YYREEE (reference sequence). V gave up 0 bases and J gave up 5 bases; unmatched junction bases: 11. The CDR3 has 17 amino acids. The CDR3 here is CASSLVGAGGAGETQYF. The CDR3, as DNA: TGTGCCAGCAGCTTGGTGGGTGCGGGAGGGGCTGGGGAGACCCAGTACTTC.

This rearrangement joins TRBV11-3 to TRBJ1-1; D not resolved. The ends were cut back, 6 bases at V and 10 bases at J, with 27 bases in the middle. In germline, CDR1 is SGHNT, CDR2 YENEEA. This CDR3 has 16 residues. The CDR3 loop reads CASSLNLVQVGIGAFF. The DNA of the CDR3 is TGTGCCAGCAGTTTAAATTTAGTCCAAGTGGGAATTGGAGCTTTCTTT.

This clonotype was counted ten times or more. In DNA form, the CDR3 reads TGTGCCAGCAGCCTACGGGGACAGAACACTGAAGCTTTCTTT. As protein: CASSLRGQNTEAFF. The J gene is TRBJ1-1, the V gene TRBV7-2, with D perhaps TRBD1 (6 bases). V was clipped by 5 bases and J by 1 base, with 11 bases between them. CDR3 length: 14 residues. Germline V gene lookup returns CDR1 SGHTA and CDR2 FQGNSA.

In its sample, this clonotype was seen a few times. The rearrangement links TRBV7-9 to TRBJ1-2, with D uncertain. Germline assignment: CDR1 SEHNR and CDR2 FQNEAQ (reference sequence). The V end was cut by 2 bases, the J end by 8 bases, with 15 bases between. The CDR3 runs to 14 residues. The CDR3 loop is CASSLRTFSQGYTF. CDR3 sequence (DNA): TGTGCCAGCAGCTTACGAACCTTCTCCCAGGGCTACACCTTC.

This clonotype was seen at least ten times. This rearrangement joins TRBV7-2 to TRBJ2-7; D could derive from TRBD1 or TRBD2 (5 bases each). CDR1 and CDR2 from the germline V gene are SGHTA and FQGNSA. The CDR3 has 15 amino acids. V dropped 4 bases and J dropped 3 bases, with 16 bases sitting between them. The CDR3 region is CASSSDLVGVYEQYF. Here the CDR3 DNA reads TGTGCCAGCAGCTCTGACCTAGTGGGGGTCTACGAGCAGTACTTC.

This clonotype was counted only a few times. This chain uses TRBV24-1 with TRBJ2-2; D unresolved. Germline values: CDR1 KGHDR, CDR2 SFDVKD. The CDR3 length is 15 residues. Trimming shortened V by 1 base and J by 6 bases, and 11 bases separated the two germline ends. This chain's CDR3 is CATSDFYEGAGELFF. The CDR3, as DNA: TGTGCCACCAGTGATTTTTACGAAGGCGCCGGGGAGCTGTTTTTT.

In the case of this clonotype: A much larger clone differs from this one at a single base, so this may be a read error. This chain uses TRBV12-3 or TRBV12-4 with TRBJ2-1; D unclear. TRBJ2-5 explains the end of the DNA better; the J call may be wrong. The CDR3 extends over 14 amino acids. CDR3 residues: CASSESTDQETQYF. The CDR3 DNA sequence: TGTGCCAGCAGTGAGTCCACAGACCAAGAGACCCAGTACTTC.

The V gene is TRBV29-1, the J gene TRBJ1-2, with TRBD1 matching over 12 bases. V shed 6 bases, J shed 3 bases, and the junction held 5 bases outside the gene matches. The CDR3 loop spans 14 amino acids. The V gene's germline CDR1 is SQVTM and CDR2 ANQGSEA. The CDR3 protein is CSVRDRGLHYGYTF. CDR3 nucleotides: TGCAGCGTGAGGGACAGGGGGCTGCACTATGGCTACACCTTC.

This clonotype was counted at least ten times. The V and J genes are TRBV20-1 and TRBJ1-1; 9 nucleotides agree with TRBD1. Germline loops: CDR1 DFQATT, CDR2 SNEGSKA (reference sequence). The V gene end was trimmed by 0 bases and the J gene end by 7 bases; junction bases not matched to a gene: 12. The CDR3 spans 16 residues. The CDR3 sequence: CSAREETLGQGSEAFF. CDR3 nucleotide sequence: TGCAGTGCTAGAGAGGAGACCCTGGGACAGGGAAGTGAAGCTTTCTTT.

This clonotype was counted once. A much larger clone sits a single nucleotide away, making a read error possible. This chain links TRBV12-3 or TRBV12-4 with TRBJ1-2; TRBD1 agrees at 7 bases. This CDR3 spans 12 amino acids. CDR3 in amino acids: CASSGGGYGNTF. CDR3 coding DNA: TGTGCCAGCAGCGGAGGGGGCTATGGCAACACCTTC.

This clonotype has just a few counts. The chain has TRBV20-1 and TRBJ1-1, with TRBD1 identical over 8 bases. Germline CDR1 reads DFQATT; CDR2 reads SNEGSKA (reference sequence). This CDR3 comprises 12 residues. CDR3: CSRQGTLSEAFF. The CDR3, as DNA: TGCAGCCGACAGGGGACGCTCTCTGAAGCTTTCTTT.

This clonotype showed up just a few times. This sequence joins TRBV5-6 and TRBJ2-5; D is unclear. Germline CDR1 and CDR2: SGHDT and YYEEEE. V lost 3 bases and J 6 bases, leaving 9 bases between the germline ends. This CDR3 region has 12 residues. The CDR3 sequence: CASSWTGQTQYF. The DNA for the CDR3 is TGTGCCAGCAGCTGGACCGGACAGACCCAGTACTTC.

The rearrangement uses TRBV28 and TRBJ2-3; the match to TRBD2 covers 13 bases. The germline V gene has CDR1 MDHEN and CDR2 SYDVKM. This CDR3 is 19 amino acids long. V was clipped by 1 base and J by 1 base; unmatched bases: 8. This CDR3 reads CASSLFVTSGRLRTDTQYF. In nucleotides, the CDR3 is TGTGCCAGCAGTTTATTTGTGACTAGCGGGAGGCTACGCACAGATACGCAGTATTTT. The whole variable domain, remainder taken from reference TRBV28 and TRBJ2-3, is DVKVTQSSRYLVKRTGEKVFLECVQDMDHENMFWYRQDPGLGLRLIYFSYDVKMKEKGDIPEGYSVSREKKERFSLILESASTNQTSMYLCASSLFVTSGRLRTDTQYFGPGTRLTVL.

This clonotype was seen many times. CDR3 DNA sequence: TGTGCCAGCAGCCGAAGGGGTCAGAGGGGAAACACCATATATTTT. Protein product: CASSRRGQRGNTIYF. The chain uses TRBV7-2 and TRBJ1-3; a weak D match, TRBD1 (5 bases). CDR3 size: 15 residues. The germline gives CDR1 SGHTA, CDR2 FQGNSA. V lost 5 bases to trimming and J lost 4 bases, with 15 bases between them.

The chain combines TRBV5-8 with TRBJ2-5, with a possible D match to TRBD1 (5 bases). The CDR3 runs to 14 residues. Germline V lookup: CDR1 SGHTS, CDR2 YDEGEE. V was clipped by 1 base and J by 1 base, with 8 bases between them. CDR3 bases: TGTGCCAGCAGCTTGTCAGGGCTCCAAGAGACCCAGTACTTC. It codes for CASSLSGLQETQYF.

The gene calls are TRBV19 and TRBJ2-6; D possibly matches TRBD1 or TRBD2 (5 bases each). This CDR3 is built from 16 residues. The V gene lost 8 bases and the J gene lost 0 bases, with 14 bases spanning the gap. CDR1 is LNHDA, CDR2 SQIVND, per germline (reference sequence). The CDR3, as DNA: TGTGCCAGTGCAAGGGACGACTACTCTGGGGCCAACGTCCTGACTTTC. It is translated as CASARDDYSGANVLTF.

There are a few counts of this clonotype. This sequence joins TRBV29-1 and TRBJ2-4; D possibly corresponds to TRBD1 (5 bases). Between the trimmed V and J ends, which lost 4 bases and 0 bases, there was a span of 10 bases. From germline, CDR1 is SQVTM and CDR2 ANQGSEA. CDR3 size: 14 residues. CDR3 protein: CSVVDSLAKNIQYF. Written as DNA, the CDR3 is TGCAGCGTTGTTGACAGTCTAGCCAAAAACATTCAGTACTTC. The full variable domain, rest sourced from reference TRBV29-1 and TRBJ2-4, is SAVISQKPSRDICQRGTSLTIQCQVDSQVTMMFWYRQQPGQSLTLIATANQGSEATYESGFVIDKFPISRPNLTFSTLTVSNMSPEDSSIYLCSVVDSLAKNIQYFGAGTRLSVL.

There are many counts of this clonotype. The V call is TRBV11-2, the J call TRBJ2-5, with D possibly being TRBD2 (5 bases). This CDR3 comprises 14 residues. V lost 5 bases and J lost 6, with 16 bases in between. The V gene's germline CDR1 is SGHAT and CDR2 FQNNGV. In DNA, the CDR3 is TGTGCCAGCAGCACTAGTCAGGCGGAGAAGACCCAGTACTTC. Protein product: CASSTSQAEKTQYF. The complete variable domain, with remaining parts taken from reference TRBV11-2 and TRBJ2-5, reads EAGVAQSPRYKIIEKRQSVAFWCNPISGHATLYWYQQILGQGPKLLIQFQNNGVVDDSQLPKDRFSAERLKGVDSTLKIQPAKLEDSAVYLCASSTSQAEKTQYFGPGTRLLVL.

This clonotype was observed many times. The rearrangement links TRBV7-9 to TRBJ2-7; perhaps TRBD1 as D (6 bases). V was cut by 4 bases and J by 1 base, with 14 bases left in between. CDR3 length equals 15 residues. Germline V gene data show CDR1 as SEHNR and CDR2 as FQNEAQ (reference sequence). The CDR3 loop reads CASSYYDRSSYEQYF. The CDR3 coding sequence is TGTGCCAGCAGCTATTATGACAGGTCATCCTACGAGCAGTACTTC.